This T cell receptor beta chain came from a study of molecular identifiers for immune sequencing clone quantification. TCRdb called the PCR reads again in MiXCR, with one record for every CDR3 protein. The profile shows approximately 670,000 distinct CDR3 sequences, roughly 21% of them singletons. This clonotype turned up a few times. One end of the junction fails to match germline, which may point to a read error. The CDR3 totals 12 residues. The authors gated naive CD8 T cells as CD8+CD4-CCR7+CD45RA+ for sorting. The chain uses TRBV12-3 or TRBV12-4 and TRBJ1-1; TRBD1 might be the D (5 bases). Sequenced input: naive CD8+ T cells from blood, with Jurkat cell RNA spiked in. The subset was: FACS-sorted CD8+CD4-CCR7+CD45RA+ naive T cells. The receptor's source is a human donor in good health. Some libraries in this study had Jurkat cell RNA spiked in. The CDR3 loop is CASSLSSRETLF. CDR3 coding DNA: TGTGCCAGCAGTTTGTCTAGCAGGGAGACTCTCTTT.